Listed here are 3 T cell receptor beta chains from one sample, sequenced in a study of blood T cell repertoires in COVID-19. Sequenced by immunoSEQ multiplex PCR; TCRdb stores in-frame clones only, minus some. The data hold more than 75,000 clones, with 88% observed a single time. The sequenced sample was peripheral blood. All receptors come from a woman older than 75 with acute or convalescent COVID-19.

This sequence joins TRBV14 and TRBJ2-7, with TRBD2 matching 13 bases. In germline, CDR1 is SGHDN, CDR2 FVKESK. V was clipped by 0 bases and J by 6 bases; unmatched bases: 5. The CDR3 has 16 residues. The CDR3 nucleotides are TGTGCCAGCAGCCAAGAACGAGGACTAGCGGGAGCCGAGCAGTACTTC. This gives the protein CASSQERGLAGAEQYF.

This clone appeared a single time. The genes are TRBV25-1 and TRBJ1-1, with D possibly TRBD1 on 6 matching bases. The CDR3 is 15 amino acids. In germline, CDR1 is MGHDK, CDR2 SYGVNS. V lost 2 bases to trimming and J lost 5 bases, with 15 bases between them. CDR3 sequence reads: CASSETGWLLTEAFF. DNA of the CDR3: TGTGCCAGCAGTGAAACAGGGTGGCTGTTGACTGAAGCTTTCTTT.

This sequence joins TRBV12-5 and TRBJ2-3; TRBD2 matches at 9 bases. The V and J ends lost 4 bases and 3 bases, in that order; junction bases with no gene match: 2. This CDR3 has 14 amino acids. CDR1 and CDR2 (germline): LGHNT, FRNRAP. The CDR3 spells CASGSGLATDTQYF. The CDR3 DNA reads as TGTGCTAGTGGTTCGGGACTAGCAACAGATACGCAGTATTTT.